Below are 19 T cell receptor beta chains sequenced from a single sample in a study of CD8+ T cells in alopecia areata. RNA extraction was followed by reverse transcription into cDNA, which acted as the sequencing template. Generated by immunoSEQ multiplex PCR, the TCRdb table keeps only in-frame clones and is missing some. The top ten hold less than 30% of the sample, which has fewer than 110,000 clones, roughly 89% seen once. Treatment in this sample: oral pan-JAK inhibitor, 5-10 mg twice daily. The material was CD8+ T cells sorted from blood, obtained at week 24, from a patient treated with tofacitinib. These receptors came from a human donor with alopecia areata.

V gene TRBV7-2 combines with J gene TRBJ1-3; D not resolved. The CDR3 sequence is 15 residues long. V lost 3 bases to trimming and J lost 4 bases, with 13 bases between them. Germline CDR1 SGHTA, CDR2 FQGNSA. The CDR3 spells CASSFGVALGNTIYF. The CDR3 DNA reads as TGTGCCAGCAGCTTTGGTGTGGCACTAGGAAACACCATATATTTT.

Only a few counts were recorded for this clone. The V call is TRBV5-5, the J call TRBJ1-1; D not certain. The CDR3 is 15 amino acids. Trimming shortened V by 1 base and J by 0 bases, and 10 bases separated the two germline ends. The germline V gene has CDR1 SGHKS and CDR2 YYEKEE (reference sequence). The CDR3 DNA reads TGTGCCAGCAGCTTGCTGGAACGGATGAACACTGAAGCTTTCTTT. It codes for CASSLLERMNTEAFF.

The genes are TRBV7-9 and TRBJ2-7; no firm D call. The V gene's germline CDR1 is SEHNR and CDR2 FQNEAQ (reference sequence). The CDR3 is made up of 13 amino acids. V shed 3 bases and J shed 3 bases, with 9 bases lying between them. This chain's CDR3 is CASSFLGFYEQYF. CDR3 DNA sequence: TGTGCCAGCAGCTTCCTGGGTTTCTACGAGCAGTACTTC.

The rearrangement links TRBV7-9 to TRBJ2-5; D tentatively reads TRBD1 or TRBD2 (6 bases each). Trimming left V 7 bases short and J 2 bases short, with 26 bases between. Germline V gene sequence: CDR1 SEHNR, CDR2 FQNEAQ (reference sequence). The CDR3 covers 18 residues. CDR3 sequence: CASTSTGAGAYSQETQYF. In nucleotides, the CDR3 is TGTGCCAGCACCAGTACGGGGGCAGGAGCGTACTCACAAGAGACCCAGTACTTC.

The V and J genes are TRBV15 and TRBJ1-5, with 7 bases identical to TRBD1. Germline V lookup: CDR1 LNHNV, CDR2 YYDKDF (reference sequence). The ends lost 0 bases at V and 3 bases at J; junction bases unmatched: 5. CDR3 length: 16 amino acids. In DNA, the CDR3 is TGTGCCACCAGCAGAGATCTACAGGGGCTCAATCAGCCCCAGCATTTT. As protein: CATSRDLQGLNQPQHF.

The J gene is TRBJ1-1, the V gene TRBV27; tentative D call: TRBD1 (6 bases). The CDR3 is 14 residues long. CDR1 MNHEY and CDR2 SMNVEV come from the germline V gene (reference sequence). V lost 2 bases, J lost 5 bases, and 12 bases lay in between. DNA for the CDR3: TGTGCCAGCAGTTTAGGCCAGGGGTGGACTGAAGCTTTCTTT. Its translation is CASSLGQGWTEAFF.

This chain connects TRBV7-9 to TRBJ2-1; tentative D call: TRBD2 (6 bases). Trimming left V 6 bases short and J 2 bases short, with 14 bases between. Germline lookup yields CDR1 SEHNR and CDR2 FQNEAQ (reference sequence). This CDR3 has 15 amino acids. The CDR3, as DNA: TGTGCCAGCAGGGTAGCCGGGGGTACCTACAATGAGCAGTTCTTC. Amino acids: CASRVAGGTYNEQFF.

This rearrangement joins TRBV29-1 to TRBJ2-5, with D unresolved. The CDR3 spans 12 residues. V was trimmed by 3 bases and J by 6 bases, leaving 11 bases between them. Germline V gene lookup returns CDR1 SQVTM and CDR2 ANQGSEA. CDR3 in amino acids: CSVERQFQTQYF. The CDR3 DNA reads as TGCAGCGTTGAGCGCCAGTTCCAGACCCAGTACTTC.

This rearrangement joins TRBV9 to TRBJ2-5, with 8 bases matching TRBD2. The CDR3 length is 14 residues. Germline V lookup: CDR1 SGDLS, CDR2 YYNGEE. The V and J ends lost 4 bases and 3 bases, in that order; junction bases with no gene match: 5. In nucleotides, the CDR3 is TGTGCCAGCAGCCGGACGGGGGGGAAAGAGACCCAGTACTTC. The encoded protein is CASSRTGGKETQYF.

The chain is built from TRBV11-2 and TRBJ2-7; possibly TRBD1 for D (5 bases). CDR3 length: 12 residues. Germline CDR1 is SGHAT and CDR2 is FQNNGV. V lost 5 bases, J lost 7 bases, and 12 bases lay in between. The DNA for the CDR3 is TGTGCCAGCAGCCCCCAGGGCAGAGAGCAGTACTTC. Protein product: CASSPQGREQYF.

The chain recombines TRBV6-5 with TRBJ2-7; 8 nucleotides line up with TRBD1. J gave up 2 bases and V 6 bases, and 9 bases lay outside the gene matches. The CDR3 covers 15 residues. Germline CDR1 and CDR2: MNHEY and SVGAGI. CDR3 region: CASSPGQGPTYEQYF. CDR3 sequence (DNA): TGTGCCAGCAGCCCCGGACAGGGTCCCACCTACGAGCAGTACTTC.

The chain carries TRBV4-3 and TRBJ1-1; 9 nucleotides align to TRBD1. Trimming cost V 3 bases and J 1 base; bases outside gene matches: 9. Germline V gene lookup returns CDR1 LGHNA and CDR2 YSLEER. CDR3 length: 17 amino acids. CDR3 loop: CASSQASGTGTNTEAFF. CDR3 in DNA: TGCGCCAGCAGCCAGGCCTCCGGGACAGGGACGAACACTGAAGCTTTCTTT.

The chain uses TRBV6-6 and TRBJ2-7; TRBD2 agrees at 8 bases. Unmatched junction bases numbered 11, after V lost 4 bases and J lost 6 bases. CDR1 and CDR2 (germline): MNHNY, SVGAGI (reference sequence). The CDR3 has 15 residues. In nucleotides, the CDR3 is TGTGCCAGCAGTTCGCAGGCGGGGGGAAGGGGCGAGCAGTACTTC. It is translated as CASSSQAGGRGEQYF.

This clone was counted between two and nine times. This rearrangement joins TRBV30 to TRBJ2-3; possibly TRBD1 for D (6 bases). Trimming stripped 2 bases from V and 7 bases from J, with 10 bases between. The germline CDR1 and CDR2 sequences are GTSNPN and SVGIG (reference sequence). The CDR3 has 12 amino acids. CDR3 amino acids: CAWSTTGYTQYF. The CDR3 DNA follows: TGTGCCTGGAGTACTACAGGGTATACGCAGTATTTT.

The chain joins TRBV4-1 to TRBJ2-5, with TRBD2 identical over 7 bases. J gave up 1 base and V 0 bases, and 5 bases lay outside the gene matches. CDR3 length: 16 amino acids. Germline CDR1 and CDR2: MGHRA and YSYEKL. The CDR3 nucleotides are TGCGCCAGCAGCCAAGAAAGCGGGAAAAGCCAAGAGACCCAGTACTTC. As protein: CASSQESGKSQETQYF.

The V and J genes are TRBV10-3 and TRBJ2-3; the match to TRBD1 covers 7 bases. This CDR3 is 15 amino acids long. Unmatched junction bases numbered 10, after V lost 6 bases and J lost 4 bases. Germline V CDR1 and CDR2: ENHRY, SYGVKD. CDR3: CAISRTWQGADTQYF. In nucleotides, the CDR3 is TGTGCCATCAGCCGCACGTGGCAGGGGGCAGATACGCAGTATTTT.

The chain joins TRBV7-9 to TRBJ2-7; TRBD1 aligns across 7 bases. The germline gives CDR1 SEHNR, CDR2 FQNEAQ (reference sequence). The CDR3 is 16 residues long. Trimming took 5 bases from V and 2 from J; bases not matched to a gene: 12. The CDR3 region is CASSGTPGQRTYEQYF. The CDR3 DNA is TGTGCCAGCAGCGGAACACCGGGACAGAGAACCTACGAGCAGTACTTC.

The chain links TRBV9 to TRBJ1-1; the D gene is possibly TRBD1 (5 bases). With 5 bases removed from V and 1 base from J, the gap between germline ends came to 12 bases. The CDR3 is 14 residues long. Germline loops: CDR1 SGDLS, CDR2 YYNGEE. The CDR3 loop is CASSRGRGNTEAFF. The CDR3 coding sequence is TGTGCCAGCAGTCGGGGCCGCGGGAACACTGAAGCTTTCTTT.

A remark on this clone: Distinct nucleotide sequences in the sample also encode this CDR3. V gene TRBV6-5 combines with J gene TRBJ2-5; maybe TRBD2 (5 bases). V was pared by 4 bases and J by 5 bases, with 5 bases between. Germline V CDR1 and CDR2: MNHEY, SVGAGI. CDR3 length equals 11 residues. The CDR3 spells CASSSGETQYF. CDR3 coding DNA: TGTGCCAGCAGTTCGGGGGAGACCCAGTACTTC.